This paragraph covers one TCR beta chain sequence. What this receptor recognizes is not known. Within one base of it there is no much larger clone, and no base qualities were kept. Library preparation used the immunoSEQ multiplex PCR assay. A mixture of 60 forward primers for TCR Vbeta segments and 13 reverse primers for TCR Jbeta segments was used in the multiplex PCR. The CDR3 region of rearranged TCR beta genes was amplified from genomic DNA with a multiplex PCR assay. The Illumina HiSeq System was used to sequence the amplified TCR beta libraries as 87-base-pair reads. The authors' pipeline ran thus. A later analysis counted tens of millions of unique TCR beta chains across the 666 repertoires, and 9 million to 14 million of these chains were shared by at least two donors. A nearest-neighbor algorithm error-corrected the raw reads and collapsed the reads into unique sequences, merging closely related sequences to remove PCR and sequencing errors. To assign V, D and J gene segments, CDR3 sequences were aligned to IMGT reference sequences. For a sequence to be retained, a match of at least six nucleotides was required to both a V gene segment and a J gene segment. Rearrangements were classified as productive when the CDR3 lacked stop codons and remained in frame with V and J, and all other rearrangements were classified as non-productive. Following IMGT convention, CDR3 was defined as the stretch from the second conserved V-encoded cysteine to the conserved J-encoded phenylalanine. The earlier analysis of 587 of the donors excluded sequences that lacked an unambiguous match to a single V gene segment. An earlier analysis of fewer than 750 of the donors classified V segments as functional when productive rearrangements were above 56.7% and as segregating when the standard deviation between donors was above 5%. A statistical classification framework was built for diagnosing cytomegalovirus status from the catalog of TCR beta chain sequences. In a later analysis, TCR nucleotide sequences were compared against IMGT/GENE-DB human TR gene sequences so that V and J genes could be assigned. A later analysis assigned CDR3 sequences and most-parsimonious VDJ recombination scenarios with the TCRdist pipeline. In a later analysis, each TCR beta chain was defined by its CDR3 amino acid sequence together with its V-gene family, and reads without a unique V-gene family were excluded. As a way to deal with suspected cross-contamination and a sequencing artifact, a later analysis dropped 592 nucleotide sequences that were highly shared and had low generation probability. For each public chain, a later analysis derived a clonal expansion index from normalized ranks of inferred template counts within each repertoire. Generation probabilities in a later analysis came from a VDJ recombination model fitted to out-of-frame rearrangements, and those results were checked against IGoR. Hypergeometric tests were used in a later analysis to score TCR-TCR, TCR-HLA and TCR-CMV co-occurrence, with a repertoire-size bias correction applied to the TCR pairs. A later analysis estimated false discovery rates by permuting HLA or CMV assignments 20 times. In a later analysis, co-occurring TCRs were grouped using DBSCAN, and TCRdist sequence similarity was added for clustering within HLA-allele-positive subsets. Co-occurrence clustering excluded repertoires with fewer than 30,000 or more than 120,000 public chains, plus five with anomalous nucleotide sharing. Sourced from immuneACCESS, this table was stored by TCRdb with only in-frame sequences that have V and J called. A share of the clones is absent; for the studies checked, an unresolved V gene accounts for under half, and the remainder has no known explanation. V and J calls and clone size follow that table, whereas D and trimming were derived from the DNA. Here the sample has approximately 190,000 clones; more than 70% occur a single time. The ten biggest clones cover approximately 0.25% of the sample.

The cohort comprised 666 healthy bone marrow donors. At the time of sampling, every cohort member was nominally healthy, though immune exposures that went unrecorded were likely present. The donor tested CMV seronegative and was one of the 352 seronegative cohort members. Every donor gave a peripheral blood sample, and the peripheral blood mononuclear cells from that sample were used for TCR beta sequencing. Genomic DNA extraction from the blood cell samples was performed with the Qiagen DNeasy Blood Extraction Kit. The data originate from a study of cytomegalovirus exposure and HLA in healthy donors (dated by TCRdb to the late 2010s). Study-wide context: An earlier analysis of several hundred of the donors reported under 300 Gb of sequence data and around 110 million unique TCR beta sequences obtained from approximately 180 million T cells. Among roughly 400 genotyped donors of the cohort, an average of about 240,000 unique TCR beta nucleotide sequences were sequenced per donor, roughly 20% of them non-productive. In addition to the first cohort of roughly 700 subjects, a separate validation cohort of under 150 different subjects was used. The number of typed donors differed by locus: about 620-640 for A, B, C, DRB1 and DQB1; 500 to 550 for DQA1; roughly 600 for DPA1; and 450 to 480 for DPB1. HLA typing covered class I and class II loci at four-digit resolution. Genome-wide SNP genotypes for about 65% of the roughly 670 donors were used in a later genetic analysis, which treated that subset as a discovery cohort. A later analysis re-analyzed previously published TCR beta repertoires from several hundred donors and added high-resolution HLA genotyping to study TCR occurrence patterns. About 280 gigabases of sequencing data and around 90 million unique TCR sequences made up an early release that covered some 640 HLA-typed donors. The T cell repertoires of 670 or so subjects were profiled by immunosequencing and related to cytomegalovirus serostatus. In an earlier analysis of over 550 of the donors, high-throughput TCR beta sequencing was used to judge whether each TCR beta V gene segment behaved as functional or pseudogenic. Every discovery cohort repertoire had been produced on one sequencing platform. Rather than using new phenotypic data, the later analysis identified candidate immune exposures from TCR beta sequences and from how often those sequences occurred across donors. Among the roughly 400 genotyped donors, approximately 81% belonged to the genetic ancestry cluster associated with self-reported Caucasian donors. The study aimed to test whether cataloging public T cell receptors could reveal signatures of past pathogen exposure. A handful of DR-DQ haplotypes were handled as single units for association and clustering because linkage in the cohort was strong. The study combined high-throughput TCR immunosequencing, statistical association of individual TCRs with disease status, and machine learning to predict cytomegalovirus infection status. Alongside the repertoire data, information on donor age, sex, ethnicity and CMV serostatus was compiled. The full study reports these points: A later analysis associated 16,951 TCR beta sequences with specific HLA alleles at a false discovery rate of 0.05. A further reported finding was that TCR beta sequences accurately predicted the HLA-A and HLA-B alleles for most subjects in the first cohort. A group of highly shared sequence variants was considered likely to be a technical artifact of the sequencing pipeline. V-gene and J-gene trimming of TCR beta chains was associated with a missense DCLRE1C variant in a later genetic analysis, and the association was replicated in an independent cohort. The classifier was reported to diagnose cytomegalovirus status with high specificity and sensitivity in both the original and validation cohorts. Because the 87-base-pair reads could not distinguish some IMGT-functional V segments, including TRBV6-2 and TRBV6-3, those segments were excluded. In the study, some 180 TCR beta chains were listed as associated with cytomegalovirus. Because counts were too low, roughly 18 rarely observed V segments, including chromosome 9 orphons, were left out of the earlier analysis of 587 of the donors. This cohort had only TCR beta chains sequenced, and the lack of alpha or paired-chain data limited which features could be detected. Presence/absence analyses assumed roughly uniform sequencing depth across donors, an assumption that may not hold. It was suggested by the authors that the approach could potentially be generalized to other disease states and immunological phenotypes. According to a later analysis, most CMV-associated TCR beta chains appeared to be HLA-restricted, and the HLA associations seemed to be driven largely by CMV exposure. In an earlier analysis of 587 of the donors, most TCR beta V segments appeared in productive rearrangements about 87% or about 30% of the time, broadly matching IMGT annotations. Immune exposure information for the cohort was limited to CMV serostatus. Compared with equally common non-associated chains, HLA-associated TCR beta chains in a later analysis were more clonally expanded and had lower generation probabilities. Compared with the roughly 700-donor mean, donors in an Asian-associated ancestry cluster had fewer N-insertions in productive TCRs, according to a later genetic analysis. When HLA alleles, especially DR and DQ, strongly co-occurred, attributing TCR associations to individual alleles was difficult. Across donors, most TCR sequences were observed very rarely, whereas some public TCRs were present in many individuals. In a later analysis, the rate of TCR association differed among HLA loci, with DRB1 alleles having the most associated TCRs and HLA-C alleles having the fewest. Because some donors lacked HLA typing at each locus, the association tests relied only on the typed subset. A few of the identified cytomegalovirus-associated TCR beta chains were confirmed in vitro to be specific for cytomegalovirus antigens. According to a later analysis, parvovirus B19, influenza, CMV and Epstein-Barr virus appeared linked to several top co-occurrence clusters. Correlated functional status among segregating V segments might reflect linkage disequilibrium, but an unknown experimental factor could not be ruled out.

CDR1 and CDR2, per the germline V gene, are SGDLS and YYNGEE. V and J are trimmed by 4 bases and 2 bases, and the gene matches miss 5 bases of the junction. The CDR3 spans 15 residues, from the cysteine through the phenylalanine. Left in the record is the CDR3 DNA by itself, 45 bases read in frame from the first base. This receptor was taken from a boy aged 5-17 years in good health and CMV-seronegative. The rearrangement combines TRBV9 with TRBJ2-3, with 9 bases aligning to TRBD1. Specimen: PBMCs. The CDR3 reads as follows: CASSTRDRDTDTQYF. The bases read TGTGCCAGCAGCACCCGGGACAGGGACACAGATACGCAGTATTTT. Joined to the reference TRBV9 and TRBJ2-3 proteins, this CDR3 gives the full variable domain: DSGVTQTPKHLITATGQRVTLRCSPRSGDLSVYWYQQSLDQGLQFLIQYYNGEERAKGNILERFSAQQFPDLHSELNLSSLELGDSALYFCASSTRDRDTDTQYFGPGTRLTVL.